What follows are 24 T cell receptor beta chains derived from one specimen sequenced in a study of T cells in localized non-small cell lung cancer. The protocol was immunoSEQ multiplex PCR, while the TCRdb copy is restricted to in-frame clones and leaves out a portion. Of tens of thousands of clones in the sample, approximately 72% were seen once. The source material was peripheral blood, sampled before any cancer treatment. The receptors were sampled from a male donor at least 60 years old with stage II squamous cell lung carcinoma.

The chain links TRBV5-1 to TRBJ2-1; TRBD2 might be the D (5 bases). CDR3 length equals 17 residues. The germline gives CDR1 SGHRS, CDR2 YFSETQ. Trimming left V 0 bases short and J 0 bases short, with 13 bases between. The CDR3 region is CASSLDLRASSYNEQFF. DNA of the CDR3: TGCGCCAGCAGCTTGGATCTGCGGGCGAGCTCCTACAATGAGCAGTTCTTC.

The V gene is TRBV25-1, the J gene TRBJ2-7; D gene uncertain. Germline assignment: CDR1 MGHDK and CDR2 SYGVNS. Deletions cut 6 bases from V and 3 bases from J, with 9 bases between. This CDR3 is built from 12 residues. In DNA, the CDR3 is TGTGCCAGCAGCGGTCTCTTCTACGAGCAGTACTTC. Its translation: CASSGLFYEQYF.

The chain has TRBV2 and TRBJ1-1; 8 bases align to TRBD1. The CDR3 length is 14 residues. The V gene's germline CDR1 is SNHLY and CDR2 FYNNEI. Unmatched junction bases numbered 2, after V lost 4 bases and J lost 1 base. DNA for the CDR3: TGTGCCAGCAGTGGGACAGGGAGGAACACTGAAGCTTTCTTT. Amino acids: CASSGTGRNTEAFF.

This clone was counted a few times. This chain uses TRBV7-2 with TRBJ1-2, with D unclear. The V gene lost 2 bases and the J gene lost 0 bases, with 10 bases spanning the gap. Per germline, CDR1 SGHTA and CDR2 FQGNSA. This CDR3 comprises 15 residues. CDR3 nucleotide sequence: TGTGCCAGCAGCTTACCCGAAAATGCTAACTATGGCTACACCTTC. Its protein product is CASSLPENANYGYTF.

The chain couples TRBV7-8 to TRBJ2-1, with 11 bases identical to TRBD2. Germline CDR1 is SGHVS and CDR2 is FQNEAQ. With 2 bases clipped from V and 8 bases from J, the junction kept 8 bases outside the gene matches. The CDR3 length is 16 residues. The CDR3 DNA sequence: TGTGCCAGCAGCTTAAGAACTAGCGGGAGTAGGGATGAGCAGTTCTTC. This sequence encodes CASSLRTSGSRDEQFF. Based on the CDR3 plus reference TRBV7-8 and TRBJ2-1, the full variable domain is GAGVSQSPRYKVAKRGQDVALRCDPISGHVSLFWYQQALGQGPEFLTYFQNEAQLDKSGLPSDRFFAERPEGSVSTLKIQRTQQEDSAVYLCASSLRTSGSRDEQFFGPGTRLTVL.

This clone was detected only once. CDR3: CASSYSDNSEQYF. DNA of the CDR3: TGTGCCAGCAGTTACTCGGACAACTCCGAGCAGTACTTC. J is TRBJ2-7 and V is TRBV6-5, with D possibly matching TRBD1 (5 bases). The CDR3 loop spans 13 amino acids. Trimming pared 0 bases from V and 6 bases from J, leaving 9 bases between. CDR1 and CDR2 (germline): MNHEY, SVGAGI.

This clone was seen a handful of times. This chain uses TRBV28 with TRBJ1-5; D unresolved. V was cut by 6 bases and J by 0 bases, with 9 bases left in between. The length of the CDR3 is 14 residues. Per germline, CDR1 MDHEN and CDR2 SYDVKM. The CDR3 DNA reads TGTGCCAGCAGGGGTTCTTCTAGCAATCAGCCCCAGCATTTT. Its protein is CASRGSSSNQPQHF.

This clone was counted only a few times. The rearrangement joins TRBV15 to TRBJ2-7; the D gene is possibly TRBD2 (5 bases). Trimming pared 0 bases from V and 6 bases from J, leaving 9 bases between. This CDR3 is 13 amino acids long. The V gene's germline CDR1 is LNHNV and CDR2 YYDKDF (reference sequence). The CDR3 nucleotides are TGTGCCACCAGCAGAGATCTAGAGGGCGAGCAGTACTTC. Translation gives CATSRDLEGEQYF. The variable domain in full, completed from reference TRBV15 and TRBJ2-7, reads DAMVIQNPRYQVTQFGKPVTLSCSQTLNHNVMYWYQQKSSQAPKLLFHYYDKDFNNEADTPDNFQSRRPNTSFCFLDIRSPGLGDTAMYLCATSRDLEGEQYFGPGTRLTVT.

Only one count was recorded for this clone. The chain uses TRBV9 and TRBJ2-5; D ambiguous. Looked up from germline, CDR1 is SGDLS and CDR2 is YYNGEE. Trimming pared 3 bases from V and 7 bases from J, leaving 16 bases between. The length of the CDR3 is 14 residues. CDR3 nucleotide sequence: TGTGCCAGCAGCGCCCCGGGTCTCTCGGGGACCCAGTACTTC. It yields the protein CASSAPGLSGTQYF.

The gene calls are TRBV5-1 and TRBJ2-3; D is perhaps TRBD1 (7 bases). V lost 4 bases and J lost 4, with 19 bases in between. Germline V gives CDR1 SGHRS, CDR2 YFSETQ. This CDR3 region has 16 residues. This chain's CDR3 is CASSLGWGDRADTQYF. The CDR3 bases are TGCGCCAGCAGCCTGGGCTGGGGGGACAGAGCAGATACGCAGTATTTT. The variable domain in full, completed from reference TRBV5-1 and TRBJ2-3, reads KAGVTQTPRYLIKTRGQQVTLSCSPISGHRSVSWYQQTPGQGLQFLFEYFSETQRNKGNFPGRFSGRQFSNSRSEMNVSTLELGDSALYLCASSLGWGDRADTQYFGPGTRLTVL.

The rearrangement uses TRBV5-8 and TRBJ1-5; D not certain. V was cut by 4 bases and J by 4 bases, with 6 bases left in between. Germline assignment: CDR1 SGHTS and CDR2 YDEGEE. The CDR3 contains 12 residues. The CDR3 bases are TGTGCCAGCAGCCCCTCTAATCAGCCCCAGCATTTT. Residues: CASSPSNQPQHF. The full variable domain, in which reference TRBV5-8 and TRBJ1-5 provide the parts outside the CDR3, is EAGVTQSPTHLIKTRGQQATLRCSPISGHTSVYWYQQALGLGLQFLLWYDEGEERNRGNFPPRFSGRQFPNYSSELNVNALELEDSALYLCASSPSNQPQHFGDGTRLSIL.

V is TRBV30 and J is TRBJ2-1; D not certain. The CDR3 is made up of 13 amino acids. Trimming shortened V by 0 bases and J by 8 bases, and 11 bases separated the two germline ends. Germline CDR1 is GTSNPN and CDR2 is SVGIG (reference sequence). The CDR3 DNA reads as TGTGCCTGGAGTGTGGATCCCGGCGATGAGCAGTTCTTC. Amino acids: CAWSVDPGDEQFF. Full variable domain (outside the CDR3, taken from reference TRBV30 and TRBJ2-1): SQTIHQWPATLVQPVGSPLSLECTVEGTSNPNLYWYRQAAGRGLQLLFYSVGIGQISSEVPQNLSASRPQDRQFILSSKKLLLSDSGFYLCAWSVDPGDEQFFGPGTRLTVL.

This clone was seen only a few times. The chain employs TRBV11-2 and TRBJ2-2; 9 bases are shared with TRBD2. The V gene's germline CDR1 is SGHAT and CDR2 FQNNGV. J gave up 6 bases and V 2 bases, and 7 bases lay outside the gene matches. The CDR3 runs to 16 residues. In DNA form, the CDR3 reads TGTGCCAGCAGCTTACGGGGCGGGAGGGCCGCCGGGGAGCTGTTTTTT. The encoded protein is CASSLRGGRAAGELFF.

The chain employs TRBV9 and TRBJ2-3; tentatively, D is TRBD2 (5 bases). Germline values: CDR1 SGDLS, CDR2 YYNGEE. V lost 6 bases, J lost 2 bases, and 16 bases lay in between. This CDR3 has 15 amino acids. The CDR3 sequence: CASTREGRATDTQYF. CDR3 DNA: TGTGCCAGCACCCGAGAGGGCAGAGCCACAGATACGCAGTATTTT.

In nucleotides, the CDR3 is TGTGCCAGCAGCCCCCGCGGTAGCGGGGGAGATACGCAGTATTTT. It is translated as CASSPRGSGGDTQYF. V gene TRBV7-2 combines with J gene TRBJ2-3; 9 positions agree with TRBD2. CDR1 SGHTA and CDR2 FQGNSA come from the germline V gene. V lost 5 bases to trimming and J lost 5 bases; unmatched junction nucleotides: 8. The CDR3 loop spans 15 amino acids.

This clone showed up just a few times. The chain links TRBV25-1 to TRBJ1-4; 7 bases are shared with TRBD1. The CDR3 loop spans 15 amino acids. Germline-derived CDR1 and CDR2 are MGHDK and SYGVNS. V lost 5 bases, J lost 8 bases, and 11 bases stayed unmatched. CDR3 residues: CASSPQTGSSEKLFF. DNA of the CDR3: TGTGCCAGCAGTCCACAGACAGGGTCGTCCGAAAAACTGTTTTTT. Based on the CDR3 plus reference TRBV25-1 and TRBJ1-4, the full variable domain is EADIYQTPRYLVIGTGKKITLECSQTMGHDKMYWYQQDPGMELHLIHYSYGVNSTEKGDLSSESTVSRIRTEHFPLTLESARPSHTSQYLCASSPQTGSSEKLFFGSGTQLSVL.

V is TRBV7-9 and J is TRBJ2-2; the match to TRBD2 covers 9 bases. This CDR3 is built from 15 residues. CDR1 and CDR2 from the germline V gene are SEHNR and FQNEAQ (reference sequence). Unmatched junction bases numbered 7, after V lost 5 bases and J lost 6 bases. The CDR3 protein is CASSLSSGRAGELFF. In nucleotides, the CDR3 is TGTGCCAGCAGCCTAAGTAGCGGGAGAGCCGGGGAGCTGTTTTTT.

The chain links TRBV5-6 to TRBJ2-7; D gene unclear. CDR3 length equals 13 residues. Trimming pared 4 bases from V and 0 bases from J, leaving 8 bases between. Germline CDR1 and CDR2: SGHDT and YYEEEE. CDR3 protein: CASSKASSYEQYF. CDR3 nucleotides: TGTGCCAGCAGCAAGGCGAGCTCCTACGAGCAGTACTTC.

The rearrangement links TRBV6-5 to TRBJ1-2; D call uncertain. Per the germline V gene, CDR1 is MNHEY and CDR2 is SVGAGI. CDR3 length equals 15 residues. Between the trimmed V and J ends, which lost 7 bases and 6 bases, there was a span of 21 bases. CDR3 nucleotides: TGTGCCAGCACCCGCGGGCCTCAGAACCCCGATGGCTACACCTTC. This codes for CASTRGPQNPDGYTF.

This chain joins TRBV7-3 and TRBJ2-5; unclear D gene. With 3 bases removed from V and 7 bases from J, the gap between germline ends came to 9 bases. Per the germline V gene, CDR1 is SGHTA and CDR2 is FQGTGA. CDR3 length: 12 amino acids. CDR3 in DNA: TGTGCCAGCAGCTTCCCTGTTGGGACCCAGTACTTC. Its translation is CASSFPVGTQYF.

This clone was counted a single time. V gene TRBV18 combines with J gene TRBJ2-5; a possible D gene is TRBD1 (5 bases). V lost 6 bases and J lost 2, with 13 bases in between. The germline gives CDR1 KGHSH, CDR2 LQKENI. This CDR3 has 14 amino acids. CDR3: CASSTPAGQETQYF. CDR3 sequence (DNA): TGTGCCAGCTCGACCCCGGCAGGGCAAGAGACCCAGTACTTC.

This chain joins TRBV30 and TRBJ1-5; the D gene is possibly TRBD1 (5 bases). This CDR3 contains 17 residues. Trimming stripped 0 bases from V and 2 bases from J, with 17 bases between. Germline V CDR1 and CDR2: GTSNPN, SVGIG (reference sequence). The CDR3 sequence is CAWSVGWGGKGNQPQHF. The CDR3 bases are TGTGCCTGGAGTGTAGGTTGGGGGGGAAAAGGCAATCAGCCCCAGCATTTT.

The rearrangement links TRBV9 to TRBJ2-5, with 14 positions matching TRBD2. The CDR3 sequence is 18 residues long. Germline CDR1 SGDLS, CDR2 YYNGEE. J was trimmed by 2 bases and V by 3 bases; bases with no gene match: 9. The CDR3 bases are TGTGCCAGCAGCGCCCTGACTAGCGGGAGGGCTTCACAAGAGACCCAGTACTTC. This gives the protein CASSALTSGRASQETQYF.

The gene calls are TRBV27 and TRBJ1-5; the match to TRBD1 covers 7 bases. This CDR3 has 15 amino acids. Germline-derived CDR1 and CDR2 are MNHEY and SMNVEV (reference sequence). The V segment lost 9 bases and the J segment 2 bases; nucleotides outside the gene matches: 10. The DNA of the CDR3 is TGTGCCAGAATACTCGACAGGGCGGGCAATCAGCCCCAGCATTTT. Protein product: CARILDRAGNQPQHF.